This is a list of T cell receptor beta chains from one sample in a study of T-cell reconstitution after alpha-beta-depleted transplantation in children. Using its own MiXCR run on the PCR reads, TCRdb lists one record per CDR3 protein. Of roughly 590,000 distinct CDR3 sequences in the sample, about 15% were seen once. The sequenced sample was PBMCs from the stem cell graft donor, obtained from the stem cell graft. Source of these receptors: a human donor who donated a stem cell graft to a child with acute myeloid leukemia. Both conserved end residues are part of each CDR3. Fields, in order: J gene, V gene, D gene, clone size, CDR3 protein, CDR3 DNA. The D gene is left open where the match is weak. Where a row states a size, it is once, few, many or the class of an expanded clone; other rows omit it.

TRBJ2-1 | TRBV7-2 | TRBD1 | - | CASSLDRGRSEQFF | TGTGCCAGCAGCTTAGACAGGGGGAGGAGTGAGCAGTTCTTC
TRBJ2-5 | TRBV4-3 | TRBD1 | few | CASSQEVGTGSETQYF | TGCGCCAGCAGCCAAGAAGTTGGGACAGGGTCAGAGACCCAGTACTTC
TRBJ2-6 | TRBV7-9 | - | - | CASGHSGANFLTF | TGTGCCAGCGGTCATTCCGGGGCCAACTTCCTGACTTTC
TRBJ2-4 | TRBV5-1 | TRBD1 | - | CASSSDRGGKNIQYF | TGCGCCAGCAGCTCCGACAGGGGGGGAAAAAACATTCAGTACTTC
TRBJ2-3 | TRBV20-1 | - | few | CSASKGGPGVQYF | TGCAGTGCTAGTAAAGGGGGTCCTGGGGTGCAGTATTTT
TRBJ2-2 | TRBV5-6 | TRBD1 | many | CASSFGQGANTGELFF | TGTGCCAGCAGCTTCGGACAGGGGGCGAACACCGGGGAGCTGTTTTTT
TRBJ1-5 | TRBV29-1 | - | many | CSLTRGPNPSNQPQHF | TGCAGCTTGACCCGCGGACCTAACCCTAGCAATCAGCCCCAGCATTTT
TRBJ2-7 | TRBV7-6 | - | - | CASSLAEHSDEQYF | TGTGCCAGCAGCTTAGCCGAACACTCGGACGAGCAGTACTTC
TRBJ1-1 | TRBV25-1 | TRBD1 | - | CASSVGTGRLTEAFF | TGTGCCAGCAGTGTAGGGACAGGGCGATTGACTGAAGCTTTCTTT
TRBJ2-7 | TRBV11-2 | - | few | CASSLGVSQTAYEQYF | TGTGCCAGCAGCTTAGGCGTCAGCCAAACCGCCTACGAGCAGTACTTC
TRBJ1-2 | TRBV24-1 | TRBD1 | - | CATSEPRQGGSYGYTF | TGTGCCACCAGTGAGCCTCGACAGGGGGGGAGCTATGGCTACACCTTC
TRBJ1-2 | TRBV28 | - | few | CASSTQTDGYTF | TGTGCCAGCAGTACTCAAACGGATGGCTACACCTTC
TRBJ1-5 | TRBV7-2 | - | many | CASSLPGNQPQHF | TGTGCCAGCAGTTTGCCAGGGAATCAGCCCCAGCATTTT
TRBJ1-2 | TRBV20-1 | - | many | CSARDPGRAYGYTF | TGCAGTGCTAGAGATCCCGGCCGCGCCTATGGCTACACCTTC
TRBJ2-1 | TRBV7-2 | - | - | CASSTAAGSYNEQFF | TGTGCCAGCAGTACCGCGGCGGGGTCCTACAATGAGCAGTTCTTC
TRBJ1-2 | TRBV12-3/TRBV12-4 | - | - | CASSPPTDSSYGYTF | TGTGCCAGCAGTCCACCCACAGACAGCTCCTATGGCTACACCTTC
TRBJ1-2 | TRBV7-2 | - | - | CASSRDESYTF | TGTGCCAGCAGCCGGGATGAAAGCTACACCTTC
TRBJ1-5 | TRBV4-1 | TRBD1 | - | CASSRRDSHPNQPQHF | TGCGCCAGCAGCCGTAGGGACAGCCACCCAAATCAGCCCCAGCATTTT
TRBJ1-2 | TRBV6-5 | TRBD1 | many | CASSYSGQAYGYTF | TGTGCCAGCAGTTACTCGGGACAGGCCTATGGCTACACCTTC